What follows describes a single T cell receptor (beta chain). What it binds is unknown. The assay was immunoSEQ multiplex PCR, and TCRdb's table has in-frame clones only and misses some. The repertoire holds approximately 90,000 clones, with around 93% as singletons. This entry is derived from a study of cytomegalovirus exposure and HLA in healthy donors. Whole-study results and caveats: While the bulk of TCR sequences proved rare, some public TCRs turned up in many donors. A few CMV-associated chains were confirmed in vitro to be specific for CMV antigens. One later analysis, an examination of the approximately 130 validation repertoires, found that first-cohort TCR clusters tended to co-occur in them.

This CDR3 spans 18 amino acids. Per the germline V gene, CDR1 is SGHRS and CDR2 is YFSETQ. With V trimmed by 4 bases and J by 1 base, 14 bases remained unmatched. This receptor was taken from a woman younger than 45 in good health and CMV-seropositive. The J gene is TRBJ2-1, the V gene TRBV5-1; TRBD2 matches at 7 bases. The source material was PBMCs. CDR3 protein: CASSPSRTSGISYNEQFF. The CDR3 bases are TGCGCCAGCAGCCCATCCCGAACCAGCGGGATTTCCTACAATGAGCAGTTCTTC.